These 9 T cell receptor beta chains came from one sample sequenced in a study of identical twins. TCRdb independently ran MiXCR on the 5' RACE reads; one entry per CDR3 protein. Counted here are approximately 620,000 distinct CDR3 sequences, 8.6% occurring once; the ten biggest clones make up about 0.98%. The data also belong to a second study, concerning yellow fever vaccine responses in identical twins.

The specimen was PBMCs. These receptors originate from a woman aged 18-35 years in good health.

Comments on this clonotype: A much bigger clone sits one base away, suggesting this may be a read error. As DNA, the CDR3 is TGTGCCAACACCGCAGACAGGGACACCGGGGAGCTGTTTTTT. Residues: CANTADRDTGELFF. The rearrangement links TRBV10-3 to TRBJ2-2, with TRBD1 matching 7 bases. The CDR3 totals 14 residues. Per the germline V gene, CDR1 is ENHRY and CDR2 is SYGVKD. After removal of 10 bases from V and 3 bases from J, the junction contained 8 bases not matched to a gene.

The sample holds a few counts of this clonotype. V is TRBV12-3 or TRBV12-4 and J is TRBJ2-2; D uncertain. This CDR3 is built from 14 residues. V gave up 0 bases and J gave up 9 bases, with 11 bases separating them. This chain's CDR3 is CASSLAVRVRELFF. As DNA, the CDR3 is TGTGCCAGCAGTTTAGCGGTCCGGGTGCGGGAGCTGTTTTTT.

V usage is TRBV7-2 and J usage is TRBJ2-5; 8 positions agree with TRBD2. Germline CDR1 is SGHTA and CDR2 is FQGNSA. The V segment lost 5 bases and the J segment 1 base; nucleotides outside the gene matches: 3. The CDR3 covers 14 residues. The CDR3 reads CASSGLAIQETQYF. The CDR3 nucleotides are TGTGCCAGCAGCGGACTAGCTATCCAAGAGACCCAGTACTTC.

There are many counts of this clonotype. The CDR3: CASSPPSGETQYF. CDR3 in DNA: TGTGCCAGCTCACCACCGTCAGGCGAGACCCAGTACTTC. The rearrangement joins TRBV18 to TRBJ2-5; the D is unclear. V was shortened by 0 bases and J by 5 bases, with 7 bases between the two germline ends. CDR1 KGHSH and CDR2 LQKENI come from the germline V gene. The CDR3 is 13 amino acids.

This clonotype came up a few times. This rearrangement joins TRBV5-6 to TRBJ2-3; 11 bases match TRBD2. The CDR3 length is 16 residues. Germline V lookup: CDR1 SGHDT, CDR2 YYEEEE. Unmatched junction bases numbered 3, after V lost 1 base and J lost 2 bases. The CDR3 nucleotides are TGTGCCAGCAGCTTGACTAGCGGGGGATTCACAGATACGCAGTATTTT. It encodes CASSLTSGGFTDTQYF.

There are many counts of this clonotype. V usage is TRBV7-9 and J usage is TRBJ2-7; TRBD2 matches at 7 bases. V gave up 6 bases and J gave up 2 bases; unmatched junction bases: 7. The CDR3 contains 14 residues. The germline CDR1 and CDR2 sequences are SEHNR and FQNEAQ (reference sequence). Written as DNA, the CDR3 is TGTGCCAGCAGTTCCAGCGGGATCGCCTACGAGCAGTACTTC. Encoded protein: CASSSSGIAYEQYF.

V gene TRBV6-1 combines with J gene TRBJ2-7; 9 bases line up with TRBD1. Germline lookup yields CDR1 MNHNS and CDR2 SASEGT. The J segment lost 6 bases and the V segment lost 6 bases, leaving 15 bases of the junction unmatched. This CDR3 spans 16 amino acids. The CDR3 DNA reads TGTGCCAGCAGACCGCGCCCGGGACAGGGTATGTTCGAGCAGTACTTC. It encodes CASRPRPGQGMFEQYF.

This clonotype was observed a handful of times. CDR3 coding DNA: TGTGCCACCAGCAGAGAAGGGGGCTATGAGCAGTTCTTC. Translated, it gives CATSREGGYEQFF. J is TRBJ2-1 and V is TRBV15; 7 nucleotides align to TRBD1. With 0 bases clipped from V and 8 bases from J, the junction kept 1 base outside the gene matches. Germline values: CDR1 LNHNV, CDR2 YYDKDF (reference sequence). CDR3 length: 13 residues.

This clonotype was detected only a few times. The chain employs TRBV6-5 and TRBJ2-7; 11 bases map to TRBD2. Germline loops: CDR1 MNHEY, CDR2 SVGAGI. With V trimmed by 6 bases and J by 7 bases, 2 bases remained unmatched. This CDR3 has 12 amino acids. The CDR3, as DNA: TGTGCCAGCAGCCGACTAGCGGGAGAGCAGTACTTC. Translated: CASSRLAGEQYF.